The entry below describes one T cell receptor beta chain. Antigen: not known. This sample was included in a study of T-cell memory formation after mild COVID-19. Whole-study context: TCR clusters were largely donor specific.

Notes on the study in general: Pre-infection memory harbored some responding clones, suggesting cross-reactive memory joined. Nothing showed for sure that second-wave clones peaking on day 37 were SARS-CoV-2 specific.

Trimming left V 1 base short and J 0 bases short, with 13 bases between. Germline CDR1 reads LGHDT; CDR2 reads YNNKEL (reference sequence). This CDR3 region has 16 residues. Constant-segment primers served in 5'RACE that generated TCR alpha and TCR beta cDNA libraries bearing sample barcodes and UMIs. TCRdb ran MiXCR on the 5' RACE reads and lists one entry per CDR3 protein. The data show about half a million distinct CDR3 sequences, 15% to 20% seen once. The sequence was obtained from an adult woman who had mild COVID-19 (a few samples of this study predate the infection). Cell type and time point are not known. V gene TRBV3-1 combines with J gene TRBJ2-7; tentative D call: TRBD1 (6 bases). The source material was PBMCs or a T cell subset sorted from them (not recorded which). The DNA of the CDR3 is TGTGCCAGCAGCCAAGGGGGGCCGACATACTCCTACGAGCAGTACTTC. Protein product: CASSQGGPTYSYEQYF.